The 8 T cell receptor beta chains given below trace back to one sample, sequenced in a study of blood T cell repertoires in COVID-19. This table comes from immunoSEQ multiplex PCR, and its TCRdb copy is limited to in-frame clones, with some not included. The profile shows 95,000 to 110,000 clones, more than 70% of them singletons. Sequencing was carried out using peripheral blood. The receptors were gathered from a man between 50 and 59 years old with active or convalescent COVID-19.

The V gene is TRBV29-1, the J gene TRBJ2-5, with TRBD1 matching 7 bases. Germline trimming cut 0 bases from V and 0 bases from J; bases unmatched to any gene: 7. The CDR3 has 16 residues. The germline V gene has CDR1 SQVTM and CDR2 ANQGSEA. DNA of the CDR3: TGCAGCGTTGAAGATGCGACAGGGACCCACCAAGAGACCCAGTACTTC. It codes for CSVEDATGTHQETQYF.

This clone appeared once. The chain joins TRBV2 to TRBJ1-2; TRBD1 agrees at 9 bases. The CDR3 has 11 residues. The germline V gene has CDR1 SNHLY and CDR2 FYNNEI. The trim removed 6 bases at V and 12 bases at J, leaving 5 bases unmatched. The CDR3 nucleotides are TGTGCCAGCAGACTACAGGGGGCGGACACCTTC. This encodes CASRLQGADTF.

The chain is built from TRBV24-1 and TRBJ2-7; 10 positions match TRBD1. V shed 11 bases, J shed 7 bases, and the junction held 10 bases outside the gene matches. CDR3 length equals 13 residues. Looked up from germline, CDR1 is KGHDR and CDR2 is SFDVKD. The CDR3 DNA is TGTGCCATCGGGGAGGGACAGGGGAGAGAGCAGTACTTC. This translates into CAIGEGQGREQYF.

There are a few counts of this clone. The genes are TRBV16 and TRBJ1-5; TRBD1 aligns across 7 bases. Germline V gene lookup returns CDR1 KGHSY and CDR2 FQNENV. The CDR3 spans 15 residues. V was clipped by 2 bases and J by 5 bases; unmatched bases: 6. CDR3 loop: CASSQGAGGDQPQHF. In nucleotides, the CDR3 is TGTGCCAGCAGCCAAGGGGCAGGGGGTGATCAGCCCCAGCATTTT.

The rearrangement joins TRBV5-4 to TRBJ2-7; tentative D call: TRBD1 (6 bases). This CDR3 has 14 amino acids. CDR1 SGHNT and CDR2 YYREEE come from the germline V gene (reference sequence). Trimming took 4 bases from V and 3 from J, leaving 14 bases between them. This CDR3 is CASSKLQGSYEQYF. DNA for the CDR3: TGTGCCAGCAGCAAGTTACAGGGCAGCTACGAGCAGTACTTC.

The gene calls are TRBV19 and TRBJ1-1; 9 positions match TRBD1. This CDR3 has 13 amino acids. The V and J ends lost 7 bases and 4 bases, in that order; junction bases with no gene match: 4. Germline CDR1 LNHDA, CDR2 SQIVND (reference sequence). CDR3 in amino acids: CASTTGGPTEAFF. The CDR3, as DNA: TGTGCCAGTACTACAGGGGGCCCCACTGAAGCTTTCTTT.

This chain connects TRBV28 to TRBJ2-7; TRBD2 matches 12 bases. This CDR3 has 17 residues. V lost 6 bases to trimming and J lost 0 bases; unmatched junction nucleotides: 9. Germline assignment: CDR1 MDHEN and CDR2 SYDVKM. The CDR3 reads CASRGTSGLRPSYEQYF. The CDR3 DNA reads as TGTGCCAGCAGGGGGACTAGCGGGCTGAGACCCTCCTACGAGCAGTACTTC.

V is TRBV6-2 or TRBV6-3 and J is TRBJ2-7; 8 bases are shared with TRBD2. Trimming took 2 bases from V and 0 from J; bases not matched to a gene: 6. Per germline, CDR1 MNHEY and CDR2 SVGEGT. The CDR3 extends over 16 amino acids. The CDR3 DNA sequence: TGTGCCAGCAGTTACGATACTAGCGGCCTCTCCTACGAGCAGTACTTC. It codes for CASSYDTSGLSYEQYF.